The rows below give T cell receptor beta chains drawn from one sample of a study of shared clonotypes between healthy human individuals. Sequenced by immunoSEQ multiplex PCR; TCRdb stores in-frame clones only, minus some. The top ten clones hold approximately 1.5% of a sample with 950,000 to 1,100,000 clones, approximately 70% of them seen once. Sequenced: memory CD4+ T cells sorted from blood. The receptors derive from a man younger than 35 in good health. Each CDR3 is given with its conserved first and last residue. D genes are given only for firm matches. For some rows the clone size is stated as once, few or many, or as a class when expanded; others skip it.

D gene	V gene	J gene	clone size	CDR3 DNA	CDR3 protein
TRBD1	TRBV5-1	TRBJ2-1	-	TGCGCCAGCAGCTTGAGACAGGGGGGCGGTGAGCAGTTCTTC	CASSLRQGGGEQFF
-	TRBV5-6	TRBJ1-6	few	TGTGCCAGCAGCTCCGGAGGGTATTCACCCCTCCACTTT	CASSSGGYSPLHF
-	TRBV5-5	TRBJ1-5	-	TGTGCCAGCAGCCTCTGGGGGGACACATATCAGCCCCAGCATTTT	CASSLWGDTYQPQHF
TRBD1	TRBV28	TRBJ2-7	-	TGTGCCAGCAGTCAACAGGACAGGGGGCGGTACGAGCAGTACTTC	CASSQQDRGRYEQYF
TRBD1	TRBV6-6	TRBJ1-2	-	TGTGCCAGCAGTTACGGGACAGGGAACTATGGCTACACCTTC	CASSYGTGNYGYTF
TRBD1	TRBV5-1	TRBJ2-5	-	TGCGCCAGCAGCTTAGGACAGGGGGGAGAGACCCAGTACTTC	CASSLGQGGETQYF
TRBD1	TRBV14	TRBJ1-2	-	TGTGCCAGCAGCCGGGACAGCTATTATGGCTACACCTTC	CASSRDSYYGYTF
TRBD1	TRBV6-1	TRBJ1-4	few	TGTGCCAGCAGGGTAGGGACAGCTAATGAAAAACTGTTTTTT	CASRVGTANEKLFF
-	TRBV30	TRBJ2-2	once	TGTGCCTGGAGTTGGGGATACAACACCGGGGAGCTGTTTTTT	CAWSWGYNTGELFF
TRBD2	TRBV7-2	TRBJ2-5	-	TGTGCCAGCAGCTCCCGTGCGGGAGAGGGGGAGACCCAGTACTTC	CASSSRAGEGETQYF
-	TRBV6-5	TRBJ1-2	-	TGTGCCAGCAGTTATTCCAGGGGCGACTATGGCTACACCTTC	CASSYSRGDYGYTF
TRBD1	TRBV5-1	TRBJ1-5	-	TGCGCCAGCAGCCGGACAGGGGATGGCAATCAGCCCCAGCATTTT	CASSRTGDGNQPQHF
-	TRBV5-1	TRBJ2-2	once	TGCGCCAGCAGCTTGGGCAGGGGGAACACCGGGGAGCTGTTTTTT	CASSLGRGNTGELFF
-	TRBV11-2	TRBJ2-2	-	TGTGCCAGCAGCTTAGGAGCCCTCGGGGAGCTGTTTTTT	CASSLGALGELFF
-	TRBV28	TRBJ2-5	-	TGTGCCAGCAGGTCGGGTGGCAGGTCAATGGCAGAGACCCAGTACTTC	CASRSGGRSMAETQYF
-	TRBV29-1	TRBJ2-5	-	TGCAGCGTTGATGTGCGGAAGACCCAGTACTTC	CSVDVRKTQYF
TRBD1	TRBV27	TRBJ1-6	-	TGTGCCAGTTCCGAACAGGGGGCCTGGGATCCCCTCCACTTT	CASSEQGAWDPLHF
TRBD2	TRBV7-9	TRBJ2-1	-	TGTGCCAGCAGCTTTACCGGGACTAGCAGTGAGCAGTTCTTC	CASSFTGTSSEQFF
-	TRBV5-6	TRBJ2-1	-	TGTGCCAGCAGCTCTGGGTCCCATAATTTTACCTACAATGAGCAGTTCTTC	CASSSGSHNFTYNEQFF
-	TRBV7-6	TRBJ2-3	-	TGTGCCAGCAGCTTATCTAGCTGGGGTCTATCTAGCACAGATACGCAGTATTTT	CASSLSSWGLSSTDTQYF
-	TRBV30	TRBJ2-1	-	TGTGCCTGGAGCCTGGTGTACAATGAGCAGTTCTTC	CAWSLVYNEQFF
-	TRBV20-1	TRBJ1-1	-	TGCAGTGCTGGTTGGGGGACTGAAGCTTTCTTT	CSAGWGTEAFF
-	TRBV7-3	TRBJ2-2	-	TGTGCCAGCAGCCCGGGGGCTTCGAACACCGGGGAGCTGTTTTTT	CASSPGASNTGELFF
-	TRBV10-3	TRBJ2-7	-	TGTGCCATCAGTGAGCACACCATGGTCTACGAGCAGTACTTC	CAISEHTMVYEQYF
-	TRBV18	TRBJ2-2	-	TGTGCCAGCTCACCCCAGGACAAGAGAATCACCGGGGAGCTGTTTTTT	CASSPQDKRITGELFF
-	TRBV11-2	TRBJ1-3	-	TGTGCCAGCAGCCTCGGGACTGCAGCTGGAAACACCATATATTTT	CASSLGTAAGNTIYF
TRBD2	TRBV7-2	TRBJ2-5	-	TGTGCCAGCAGCCCCCTAGCGGGGGGTCGAGAGACCCAGTACTTC	CASSPLAGGRETQYF
-	TRBV9	TRBJ2-2	-	TGTGCCAGCAGCGTAGGAGAGGGCGGGAACACCGGGGAGCTGTTTTTT	CASSVGEGGNTGELFF
-	TRBV27	TRBJ2-7	-	TGTGCCAGCAGTTTCGGGGCGACAGGCGATCCCTACGAGCAGTACTTC	CASSFGATGDPYEQYF
-	TRBV6-1	TRBJ2-2	few	TGTGCCAGCCGCCGGTCAACAGGGAACACCGGGGAGCTGTTTTTT	CASRRSTGNTGELFF
TRBD1	TRBV11-2	TRBJ1-2	once	TGTGCCAGCAGCCCCCGACAGGGGGCCAACTATGGCTACACCTTC	CASSPRQGANYGYTF
TRBD2	TRBV25-1	TRBJ2-1	-	TGTGCCAGCAGTGATAGCGGGGGGATATACAATGAGCAGTTCTTC	CASSDSGGIYNEQFF
TRBD1	TRBV28	TRBJ1-3	-	TGTGCCAGCAGTTTGACCCGGACAGGCGGAAACACCATATATTTT	CASSLTRTGGNTIYF
TRBD1	TRBV5-1	TRBJ2-3	-	TGCGCCAGCAGCCCTAGGACAGGGGGCTCAGATACGCAGTATTTT	CASSPRTGGSDTQYF
TRBD2	TRBV6-1	TRBJ2-1	-	TGTGCCAGCAGAGAAACTAGCGGGGGGGCCAATGAGCAGTTCTTC	CASRETSGGANEQFF